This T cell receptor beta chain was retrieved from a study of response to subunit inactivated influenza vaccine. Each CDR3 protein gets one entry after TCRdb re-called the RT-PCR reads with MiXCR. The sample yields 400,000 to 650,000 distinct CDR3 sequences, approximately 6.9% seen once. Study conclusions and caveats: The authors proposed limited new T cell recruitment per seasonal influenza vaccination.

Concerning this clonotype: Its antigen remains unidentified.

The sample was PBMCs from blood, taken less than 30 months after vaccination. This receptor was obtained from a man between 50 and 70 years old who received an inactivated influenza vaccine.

The CDR3: CSASRSSGAAYEQYF. CDR3 sequence (DNA): TGCAGTGCTAGTAGGTCAAGCGGGGCCGCCTACGAGCAGTACTTC. J is TRBJ2-7 and V is TRBV20-1, with 7 bases lining up with TRBD2. This CDR3 region has 15 residues. Germline lookup yields CDR1 DFQATT and CDR2 SNEGSKA (reference sequence). Unmatched junction bases numbered 10, after V lost 3 bases and J lost 2 bases.